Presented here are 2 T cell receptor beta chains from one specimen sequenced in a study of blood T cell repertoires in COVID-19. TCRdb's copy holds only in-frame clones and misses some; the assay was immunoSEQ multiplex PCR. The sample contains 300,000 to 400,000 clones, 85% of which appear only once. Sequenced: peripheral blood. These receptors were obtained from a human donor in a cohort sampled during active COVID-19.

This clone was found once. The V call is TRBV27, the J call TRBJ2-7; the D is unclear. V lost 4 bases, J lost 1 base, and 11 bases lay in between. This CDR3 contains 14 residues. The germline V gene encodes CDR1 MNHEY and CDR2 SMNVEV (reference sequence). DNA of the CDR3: TGTGCCAGCAGTTGGCGCGGAAGATCCTACGAGCAGTACTTC. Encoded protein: CASSWRGRSYEQYF.

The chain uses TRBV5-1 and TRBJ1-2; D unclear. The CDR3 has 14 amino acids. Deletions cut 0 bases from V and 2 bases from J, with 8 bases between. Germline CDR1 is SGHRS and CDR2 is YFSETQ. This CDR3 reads CASSLETANYGYTF. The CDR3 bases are TGCGCCAGCAGCTTGGAAACCGCGAACTATGGCTACACCTTC.